This T cell receptor beta chain is from a study of shared clonotypes between healthy human individuals. CDR1 SGDLS and CDR2 YYNGEE come from the germline V gene. Trimming took 0 bases from V and 5 from J, leaving 6 bases between them. CDR3 length: 13 residues. TCRdb's copy holds only in-frame clones and misses some; the assay was immunoSEQ multiplex PCR. The sample has more than 150,000 clones, roughly 93% seen once. Sequencing was carried out using naive CD4+ T cells sorted from blood. The subset was: CD45RA+ positively selected. The receptor was derived from a woman under 40 in good health. The rearrangement joins TRBV9 to TRBJ2-1; D is ambiguous. CDR3 bases: TGTGCCAGCAGCGTAGGTCCCGACAATGAGCAGTTCTTC. Translated: CASSVGPDNEQFF. The complete variable domain, with remaining parts taken from reference TRBV9 and TRBJ2-1, reads DSGVTQTPKHLITATGQRVTLRCSPRSGDLSVYWYQQSLDQGLQFLIQYYNGEERAKGNILERFSAQQFPDLHSELNLSSLELGDSALYFCASSVGPDNEQFFGPGTRLTVL.